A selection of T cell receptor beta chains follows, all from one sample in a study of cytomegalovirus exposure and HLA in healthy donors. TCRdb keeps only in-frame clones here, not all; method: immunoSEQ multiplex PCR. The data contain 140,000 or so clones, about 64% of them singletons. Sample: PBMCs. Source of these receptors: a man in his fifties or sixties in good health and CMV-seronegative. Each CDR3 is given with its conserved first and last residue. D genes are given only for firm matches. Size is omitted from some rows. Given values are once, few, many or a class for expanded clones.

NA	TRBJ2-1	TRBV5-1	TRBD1	TGCGCCAGCAGCTCTCCGGGACAGGTTGACCATGAGCAGTTCTTC	CASSSPGQVDHEQFF
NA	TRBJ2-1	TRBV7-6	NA	TGTGCCAGCAGCTTAGAAGTGGGAGCTGGCTACAATGAGCAGTTCTTC	CASSLEVGAGYNEQFF
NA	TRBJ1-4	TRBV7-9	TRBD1	TGTGCCAGCAGCTTGTTGATAGGACAGGGCAGATCAACTAATGAAAAACTGTTTTTT	CASSLLIGQGRSTNEKLFF
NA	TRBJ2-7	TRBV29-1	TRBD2	TGCAGCGTTGCGAGCGGGACCCGCGGGGGGACCTACGAGCAGTACTTC	CSVASGTRGGTYEQYF
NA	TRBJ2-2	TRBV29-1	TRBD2	TGCAGCGTTGTCATCGGGCTAGCGGGAGTCACCGGGGAGCTGTTTTTT	CSVVIGLAGVTGELFF
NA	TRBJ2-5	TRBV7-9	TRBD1	TGTGCCAGCAGCCGGGACAGGGAAGAGACCCAGTACTTC	CASSRDREETQYF
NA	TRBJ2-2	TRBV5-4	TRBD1	TGTGCCAGCAGTCGAGGGGGCGAGGACACCGGGGAGCTGTTTTTT	CASSRGGEDTGELFF
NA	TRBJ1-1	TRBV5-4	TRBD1	TGTGCCAGCAGCTTCTGGACAGGGGGGAACACTGAAGCTTTCTTT	CASSFWTGGNTEAFF
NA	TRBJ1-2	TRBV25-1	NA	TGTGCCAGCAGTCCGGGGACTAACTATGGCTACACCTTC	CASSPGTNYGYTF
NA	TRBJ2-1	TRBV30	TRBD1	TGTGCCTGGACGCCTTGGACAGGAGCCTACAATGAGCAGTTCTTC	CAWTPWTGAYNEQFF
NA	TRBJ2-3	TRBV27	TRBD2	TGTGCCAGCAGTTTAGTGCGGGGACTAGCGGGGCCTTATACGCAGTATTTT	CASSLVRGLAGPYTQYF
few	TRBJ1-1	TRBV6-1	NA	TGTGCCAGCAGTGAAGCGCGGGATCGCCCTGAAGCTTTCTTT	CASSEARDRPEAFF
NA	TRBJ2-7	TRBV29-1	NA	TGCAGCGTTGGAGGTCAGTCCGACGAGCAGTACTTC	CSVGGQSDEQYF
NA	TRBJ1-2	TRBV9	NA	TGTGCCAGCAGCGTAGCTACAGCCTCTAACTATGGCTACACCTTC	CASSVATASNYGYTF
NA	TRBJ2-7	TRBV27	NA	TGTGCCAGCAGTTTGGCGGCGAGCTCCTACGAGCAGTACTTC	CASSLAASSYEQYF
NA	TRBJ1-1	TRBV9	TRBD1	TGTGCCAGCAGCGTAGACTTGGGGACAGGGGTCACCAACACCGAAGCTTTCTTT	CASSVDLGTGVTNTEAFF
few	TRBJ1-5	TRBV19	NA	TGTGCCAGTAGTATCTCCCTTGGGAGGAAGGGCAATCAGCCCCAGCATTTT	CASSISLGRKGNQPQHF
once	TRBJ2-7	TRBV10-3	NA	TGTGCCATCAGCCGACAGTTCTCCAACGAGCAGTACTTC	CAISRQFSNEQYF
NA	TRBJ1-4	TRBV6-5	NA	TGTGCCAGCAGTTACTCGAATACGGGTAATGAAAAACTGTTTTTT	CASSYSNTGNEKLFF
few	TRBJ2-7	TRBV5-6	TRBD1	TGTGCCAGCAGCTTGGTCTCAGGGACAGGGCATGGCGAGCAGTACTTC	CASSLVSGTGHGEQYF
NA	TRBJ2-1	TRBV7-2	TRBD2	TGTGCCAGCAGCCCAGCTGGGACTATAAACCACAATGAGCAGTTCTTC	CASSPAGTINHNEQFF
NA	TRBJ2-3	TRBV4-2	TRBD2	TGTGCCAGCAGCCAGGGTGCGGGAGGCGGGGATACGCAGTATTTT	CASSQGAGGGDTQYF
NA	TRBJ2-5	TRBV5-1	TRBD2	TGCGCCAGCTGCATACTAGCGGGCCAAGAGACCCAGTACTTC	CASCILAGQETQYF
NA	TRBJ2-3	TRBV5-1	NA	TGCGCCAGCAGCCCCAGGGGGGGCACAGATACGCAGTATTTT	CASSPRGGTDTQYF
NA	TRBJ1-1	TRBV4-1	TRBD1	TGCGCCAGCAGCCGATGGACAGGGAATCCCCCTGAAGCTTTCTTT	CASSRWTGNPPEAFF
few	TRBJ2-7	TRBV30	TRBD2	TGTGCCTGGAGTAGGAGCGGGAGCCCAGCCTACGAGCAGTACTTC	CAWSRSGSPAYEQYF
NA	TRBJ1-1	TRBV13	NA	TGTGCCAGCAGCTCCAGGGTAACACCTGAAGCTTTCTTT	CASSSRVTPEAFF
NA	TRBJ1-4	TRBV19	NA	TGTGCCAGTAGTAATCAGGGTACCGAAAAACTGTTTTTT	CASSNQGTEKLFF
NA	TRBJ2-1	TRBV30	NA	TGTGCCTGGAGATCGAGTAGCGGAGTGAGCTCCTACAATGAGCAGTTCTTC	CAWRSSSGVSSYNEQFF
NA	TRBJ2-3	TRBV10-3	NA	TGTGCCATCAGTACAACAGATACGCAGTATTTT	CAISTTDTQYF
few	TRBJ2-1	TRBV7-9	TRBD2	TGTGCCAGCAGCTCCCCCGGGTGGGGGACTACCTCCTACAATGAGCAGTTCTTC	CASSSPGWGTTSYNEQFF
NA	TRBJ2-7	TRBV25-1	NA	TGTGCCAGCAGCCTCACAGGGACCTACGAGCAGTACTTC	CASSLTGTYEQYF
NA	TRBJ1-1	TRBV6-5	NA	TGTGCCAGCAGTTACTCCTCAGGGGCTGAAGCTTTCTTT	CASSYSSGAEAFF
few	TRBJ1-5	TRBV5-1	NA	TGCGCCAGCAGCGATGGAGGGAAAAGCAATCAGCCCCAGCATTTT	CASSDGGKSNQPQHF
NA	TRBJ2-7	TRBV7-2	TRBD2	TGTGCCAGCAGCCCACAAGCGGGAGCGGCCGGGGAGCAGTACTTC	CASSPQAGAAGEQYF
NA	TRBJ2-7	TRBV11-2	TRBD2	TGTGCCAGCAGCTTAAGGACTAGCGGGAGGAACTCCTACGAGCAGTACTTC	CASSLRTSGRNSYEQYF
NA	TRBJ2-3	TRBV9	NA	TGTGCCAGCAGCGCCGGGGACACAGATACGCAGTATTTT	CASSAGDTDTQYF
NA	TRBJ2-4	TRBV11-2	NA	TGTGCCAGCAGCTTAGATCTAGGGGCTGACATTCAGTACTTC	CASSLDLGADIQYF
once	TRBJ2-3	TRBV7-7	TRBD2	TGTGCTAGCAGCTTAGCGGGAGGGAGCACAGATACGCAGTATTTT	CASSLAGGSTDTQYF
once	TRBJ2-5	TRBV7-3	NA	TGTGCCAGCAGCCTAGGGAGGTTAGAGACCCAGTACTTC	CASSLGRLETQYF
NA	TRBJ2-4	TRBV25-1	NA	TGTGCCAGCAGTGAACCCCCGGACAGCAAAAACATTCAGTGCTTC	CASSEPPDSKNIQCF
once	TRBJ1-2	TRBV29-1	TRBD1	TGCAGCGTTGAAGAAAGGTCAGGGGGCAACTATGGCTACACCTTC	CSVEERSGGNYGYTF
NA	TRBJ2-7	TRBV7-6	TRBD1	TGTGCCAGCAGCATGCCGGGACAGGGCGGCGAGCAGTACTTC	CASSMPGQGGEQYF
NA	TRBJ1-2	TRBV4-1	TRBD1	TGCGCCAGTTCGGACTCCGGGACAGGGATAAACTATGGCTACACCTTC	CASSDSGTGINYGYTF
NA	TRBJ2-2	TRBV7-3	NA	TGTGCCAGCAGTCCCAGGGACTTCAACACCGGGGAGCTGTTTTTT	CASSPRDFNTGELFF
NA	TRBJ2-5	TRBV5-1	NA	TGCGCCAGCAGCCTCAGGGTGACCGGGCATTCGGAGACCCAGTACTTC	CASSLRVTGHSETQYF
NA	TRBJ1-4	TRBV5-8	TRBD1	TGTGCCAGCAGCAAAGACAGGGGAGGGTTGAATGAAAAACTGTTTTTT	CASSKDRGGLNEKLFF
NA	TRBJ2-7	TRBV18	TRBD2	TGTGCCAGCTCACCCGGGCGGGAGTACGAGCAGTACTTC	CASSPGREYEQYF
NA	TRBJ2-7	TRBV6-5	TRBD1	TGTGCCAGCAGTTACGACAGGGCCTACGAGCAGTACTTC	CASSYDRAYEQYF
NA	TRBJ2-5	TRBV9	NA	TGTGCCAGCAGCAAGCGGGACACGGAGGAGACCCAGTACTTC	CASSKRDTEETQYF
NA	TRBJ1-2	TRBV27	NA	TGTGCCAGCAGATCCCCCGGTACCCTTAGCTATGGCTACACCTTC	CASRSPGTLSYGYTF
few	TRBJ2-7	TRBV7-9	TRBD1	TGTGCCAGCTCTGAGGGACAGGGGATTGACGAGCAGTACTTC	CASSEGQGIDEQYF
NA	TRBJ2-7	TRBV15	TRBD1	TGTGCCACCAGCAGGGACAGGGTAGCGGACGAGCAGTACTTC	CATSRDRVADEQYF
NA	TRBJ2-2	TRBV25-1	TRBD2	TGTGCCAGCAGTATAGCGGGAGCCACCGGGGAGCTGTTTTTT	CASSIAGATGELFF